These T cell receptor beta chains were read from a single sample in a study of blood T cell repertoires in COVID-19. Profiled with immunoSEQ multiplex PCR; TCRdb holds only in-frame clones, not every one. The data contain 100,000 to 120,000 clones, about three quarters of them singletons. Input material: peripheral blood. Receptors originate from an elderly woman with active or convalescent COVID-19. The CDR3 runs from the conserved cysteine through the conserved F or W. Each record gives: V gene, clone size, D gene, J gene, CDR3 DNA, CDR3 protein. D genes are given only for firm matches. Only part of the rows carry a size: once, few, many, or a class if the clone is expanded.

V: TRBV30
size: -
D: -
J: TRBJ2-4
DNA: TGTGCCTGGAGGGGCGGGACAGCCAAAAACATTCAGTACTTC
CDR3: CAWRGGTAKNIQYF

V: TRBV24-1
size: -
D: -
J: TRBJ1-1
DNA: TGTGCCACCAGTGACGTTACAGGTAAAGCTTTCTTT
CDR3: CATSDVTGKAFF

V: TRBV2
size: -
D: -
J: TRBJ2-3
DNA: TGTGCCAGCACCCCTAGATTAAATACGCAGTATTTT
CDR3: CASTPRLNTQYF

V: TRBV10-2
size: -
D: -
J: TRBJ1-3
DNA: TGCGCCAGCAGGCGGGCTAGAGGAAACACCATATATTTT
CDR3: CASRRARGNTIYF

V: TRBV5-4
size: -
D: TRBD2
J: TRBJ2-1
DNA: TGTGCCGGGGGACTAGCGGGAGTTAGCAATGAGCAGTTCTTC
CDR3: CAGGLAGVSNEQFF

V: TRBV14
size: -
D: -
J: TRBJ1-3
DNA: TGTGCCAGCAGCCTAAGGGGTTGGCGTGGAAACACCATATATTTT
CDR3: CASSLRGWRGNTIYF

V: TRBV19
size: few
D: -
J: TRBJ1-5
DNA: TGTGCCAGTAGTATATTAAATCAGCCCCAGCATTTT
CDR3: CASSILNQPQHF

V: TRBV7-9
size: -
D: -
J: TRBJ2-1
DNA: TGTGCCAGCAGCTTTCGGGACACCTCCAATGAGCAGTTCTTC
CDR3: CASSFRDTSNEQFF

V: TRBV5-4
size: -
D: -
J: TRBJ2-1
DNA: TGTGCCAGCAGCTTGACGGGCTACAATGAGCAGTTCTTC
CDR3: CASSLTGYNEQFF

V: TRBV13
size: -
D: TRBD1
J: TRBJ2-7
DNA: TGTGCCAGCAGCTCCCGGGACAGCCACTCCTACGAGCAGTACTTC
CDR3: CASSSRDSHSYEQYF

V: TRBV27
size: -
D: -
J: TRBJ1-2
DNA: TGTGCCAGCAGACCCACAGGGATACATGGCTACACCTTC
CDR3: CASRPTGIHGYTF

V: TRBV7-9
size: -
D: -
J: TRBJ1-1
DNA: TGTGCCAGCAGCTTAAGCTACAAAGGGCGGGCTGAAGCTTTCTTT
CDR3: CASSLSYKGRAEAFF

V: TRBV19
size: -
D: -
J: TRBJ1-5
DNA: TGTGCCAGTAGTATGCGGAGCACTTTTCAGCCCCAGCATTTT
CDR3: CASSMRSTFQPQHF

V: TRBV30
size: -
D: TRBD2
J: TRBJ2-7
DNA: TGTGCCTGGAGTCCACTCGGGACTAGCGGGAGTTACGAGCAGTACTTC
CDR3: CAWSPLGTSGSYEQYF

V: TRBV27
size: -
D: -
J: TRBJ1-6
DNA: TGTGCCAGCAGTTTATCCCGTAATTCACCCCTCCACTTT
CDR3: CASSLSRNSPLHF

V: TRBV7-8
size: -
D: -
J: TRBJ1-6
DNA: TGTGCCAGCAGCCGAGATACGAGCTCCTATAATTCACCCCTCCACTTT
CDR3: CASSRDTSSYNSPLHF

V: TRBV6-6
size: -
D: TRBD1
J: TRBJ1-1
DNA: TGTGCCGGGGGGACAGGGGGGTACACTGAAGCTTTCTTT
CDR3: CAGGTGGYTEAFF

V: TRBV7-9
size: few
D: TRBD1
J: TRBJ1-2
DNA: TGTGCCAGCAGCTTAGTGGGGGGACAGACAAGCATCTATGGCTACACCTTC
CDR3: CASSLVGGQTSIYGYTF

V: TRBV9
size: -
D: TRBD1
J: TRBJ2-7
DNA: TGTGCCAGCAGCGTATTAGGGGACAGTACCTACGAGCAGTACTTC
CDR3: CASSVLGDSTYEQYF